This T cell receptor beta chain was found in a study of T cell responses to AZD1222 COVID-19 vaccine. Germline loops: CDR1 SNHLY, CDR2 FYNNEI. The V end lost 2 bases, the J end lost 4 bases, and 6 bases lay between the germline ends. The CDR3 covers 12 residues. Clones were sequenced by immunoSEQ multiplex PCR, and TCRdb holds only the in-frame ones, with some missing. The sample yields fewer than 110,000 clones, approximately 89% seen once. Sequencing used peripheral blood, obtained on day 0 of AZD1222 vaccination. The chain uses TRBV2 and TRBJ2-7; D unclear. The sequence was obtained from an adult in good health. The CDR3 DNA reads TGTGCCAGCAGTGAATCAGGTTACGAGCAGTACTTC. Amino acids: CASSESGYEQYF.